Sequencing of this T cell receptor (beta chain) was carried out in a study of T cells after yellow fever vaccination. UMIs were added to TCR cDNA along with a universal primer site when it was made by 5'RACE template switching. TCRdb fed the 5' RACE reads into MiXCR, producing one record per CDR3 protein. Of nearly 550,000 distinct CDR3 sequences in the sample, less than 20% were seen once. The CDR3 is made up of 20 amino acids. V usage is TRBV21-1 and J usage is TRBJ2-7; TRBD1 is taken as the D call from the table, unchecked against the DNA. TRBV21-1 is termed a pseudogene. The sequence was obtained from a man aged 25 to 40 who received the YFV17D yellow fever vaccine. Sample: PBMCs, taken 15 days after the yellow fever booster vaccination. CDR3 amino acids: CASSKVGGASGENTSYEQYF. CDR3 DNA sequence: TGTGCCAGCAGCAAAGTGGGGGGCGCCTCCGGCGAGAATACCTCCTACGAGCAGTACTTC.